This TCR beta chain is drawn from a study of T-cell reconstitution after alpha-beta-depleted transplantation in children. Overall study results and limits: At around two months after transplant, the alpha-beta T cells were reportedly derived from several hundred expanded clones that came from non-depleted graft cells. T-cell counts and diversity at one year post-transplant came mainly from newly produced T cells.

V dropped 3 bases and J dropped 4; count of bases not matched to a gene: 4. Germline V gene data show CDR1 as DFQATT and CDR2 as SNEGSKA (reference sequence). CDR3 length: 15 amino acids. TCRbeta library preparation incorporated unique molecular identifiers. Using its own MiXCR run on the PCR reads, TCRdb lists one record per CDR3 protein. The sample carries about 100,000 distinct CDR3 sequences, around 6.1% recorded once. This clonotype was detected many times. Its antigen is currently unknown. This chain connects TRBV20-1 to TRBJ2-3; TRBD2 agrees at 13 bases. This sequence was found in a female patient between 2 and 10 years old who had a stem cell transplant for Fanconi anemia, so the T cells may come from the graft donor. Sequenced material: PBMCs, mostly from graft donor cells, taken 60 days after TCRalphabeta/CD19-depleted stem cell transplant. For the CDR3, the DNA is TGCAGTGCTAGGGTACTAGCGGGGGGGCCAGATACGCAGTATTTT. Residues: CSARVLAGGPDTQYF.